This T cell receptor (beta chain) was obtained from a study of blood T cell repertoires in COVID-19. The wider study: Italy, Spain and the United States were the sources of the convalescent and acute COVID-19 samples. In each case, the material was cDNA or gDNA derived from T cells, B-cell-depleted T cells, or PBMCs.

The CDR3 contains 15 residues. The germline V and J ends were trimmed by 1 base and 7 bases, with 17 bases remaining between them. Germline V lookup: CDR1 MNHEY, CDR2 SVGAGI. Authors' methods: How many nucleated cells were present was estimated from reference gene primer amplification. Profiling relied on immunoSEQ multiplex PCR, and the TCRdb table lists in-frame clones only, not all of them. V and J calls and clone size are given by that table; D and trimming were obtained from the DNA. The sample has 200,000 to 250,000 clones, about 85% seen once. This clone was counted only a few times. The receptor was isolated from a woman older than 75 with active or convalescent COVID-19. The chain joins TRBV6-5 to TRBJ2-7; TRBD2 is a possible D gene (7 bases). Sequences were obtained from peripheral blood. The CDR3 DNA sequence: TGTGCCAGCAGTTACTGGGGGGGGCGCGATCGAGAGCAGTACTTC. It encodes CASSYWGGRDREQYF.